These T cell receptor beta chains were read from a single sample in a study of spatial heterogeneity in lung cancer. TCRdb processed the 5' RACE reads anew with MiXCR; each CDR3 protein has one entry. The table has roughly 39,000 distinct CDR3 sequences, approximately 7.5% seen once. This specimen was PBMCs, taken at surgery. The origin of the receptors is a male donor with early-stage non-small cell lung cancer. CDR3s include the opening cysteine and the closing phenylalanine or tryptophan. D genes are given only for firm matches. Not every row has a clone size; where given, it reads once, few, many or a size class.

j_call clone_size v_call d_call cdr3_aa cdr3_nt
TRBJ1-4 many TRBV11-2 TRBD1 CASSLVTGGGDEKLFF TGTGCCAGCAGCCTCGTAACAGGGGGCGGGGATGAAAAACTGTTTTTT
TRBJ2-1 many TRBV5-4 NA CASNPPGIRNEQFF TGTGCCAGCAACCCCCCGGGAATTCGCAATGAGCAGTTCTTC
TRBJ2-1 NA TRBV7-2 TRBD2 CASSSGTSNEQFF TGTGCCAGCAGCTCCGGGACTAGCAATGAGCAGTTCTTC
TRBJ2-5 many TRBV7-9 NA CASSLGYQETQYF TGTGCCAGCAGCTTAGGGTATCAAGAGACCCAGTACTTC
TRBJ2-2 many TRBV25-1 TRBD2 CASSEPPPSGRTIPTGELFF TGTGCCAGCAGTGAACCACCCCCTAGCGGGAGGACCATACCCACCGGGGAGCTGTTTTTT
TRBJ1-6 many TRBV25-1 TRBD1 CASTTGGRSPLHF TGTGCCAGCACCACAGGGGGGCGGTCACCCCTCCACTTT
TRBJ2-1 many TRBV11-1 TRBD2 CASSFSSQGLAGGQNEQFF TGTGCCAGCAGCTTCTCCTCCCAAGGACTAGCGGGGGGACAGAATGAGCAGTTCTTC
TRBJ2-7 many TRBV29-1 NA CSVELGAAPGYEQYF TGCAGCGTTGAACTAGGTGCGGCCCCCGGTTACGAGCAGTACTTC
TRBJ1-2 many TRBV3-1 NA CASSQDGAEYGYTF TGTGCCAGCAGCCAAGATGGGGCGGAATATGGCTACACCTTC
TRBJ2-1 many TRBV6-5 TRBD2 CASSYQRTSGAGEQFF TGTGCCAGCAGTTACCAACGTACTAGCGGGGCCGGAGAGCAGTTCTTC
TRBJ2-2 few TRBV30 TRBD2 CAWSVLGLADTGELFF TGTGCCTGGAGTGTACTCGGACTAGCGGACACCGGGGAGCTGTTTTTT
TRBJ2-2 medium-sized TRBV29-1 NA CSVEVSGHTGELFF TGCAGCGTTGAAGTCTCGGGACACACCGGGGAGCTGTTTTTT
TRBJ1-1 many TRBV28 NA CASSPRGQGKRNTEAFF TGTGCCAGCAGCCCCCGGGGCCAGGGGAAAAGGAACACTGAAGCTTTCTTT
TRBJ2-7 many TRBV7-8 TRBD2 CASSFGKAGGSSYEQYF TGTGCCAGCAGCTTCGGGAAGGCGGGGGGCTCCTCCTACGAGCAGTACTTC
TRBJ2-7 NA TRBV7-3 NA CASSRDPSGEQYF TGTGCCAGCAGCCGGGACCCCTCGGGAGAGCAGTACTTC
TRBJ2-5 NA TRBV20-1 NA CSARDMPTQYF TGCAGTGCTAGAGATATGCCTACCCAGTACTTC
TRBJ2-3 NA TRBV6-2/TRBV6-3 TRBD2 CASSYQAGGPSSTDTQYF TGTGCCAGCAGTTACCAGGCGGGGGGGCCATCTAGCACAGATACGCAGTATTTT
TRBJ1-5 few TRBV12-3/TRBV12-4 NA CASSRSGGNQPQHF TGTGCCAGCAGCCGATCGGGGGGAAATCAGCCCCAGCATTTT
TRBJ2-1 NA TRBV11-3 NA CASSLENNEQFF TGTGCCAGCAGCTTAGAAAACAATGAGCAGTTCTTC
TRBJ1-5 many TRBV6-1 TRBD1 CASLNPGTGDVGNQPQHF TGTGCCAGTCTTAACCCCGGGACAGGGGATGTGGGCAATCAGCCCCAGCATTTT
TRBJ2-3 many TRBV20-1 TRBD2 CSAKGLAGGVTDTQYF TGCAGTGCAAAGGGACTAGCGGGGGGCGTGACAGATACGCAGTATTTT
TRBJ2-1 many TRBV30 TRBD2 CAGRPSGGRNEQFF TGTGCCGGCCGTCCTAGCGGGGGGCGGAATGAGCAGTTCTTC
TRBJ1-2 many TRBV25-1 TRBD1 CASSVNQGAGGYTF TGTGCCAGCAGTGTTAACCAGGGGGCCGGTGGCTACACCTTC
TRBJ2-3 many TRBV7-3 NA CASSSSNLDTQYF TGTGCCAGCAGCTCCTCCAACTTAGATACGCAGTATTTT
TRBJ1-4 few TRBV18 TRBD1 CASSPAGTVNEKLFF TGTGCCAGCTCACCGGCCGGGACAGTTAATGAAAAACTGTTTTTT
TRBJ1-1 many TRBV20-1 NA CSARDPGQGDTEAFF TGCAGTGCTAGAGATCCGGGCCAGGGTGACACTGAAGCTTTCTTT
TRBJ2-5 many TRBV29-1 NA CSVEDDPETQYF TGCAGCGTTGAGGATGATCCGGAGACCCAGTACTTC
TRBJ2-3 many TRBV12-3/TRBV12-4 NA CAIWGGSTDTQYF TGTGCCATCTGGGGCGGTTCCACAGATACGCAGTATTTT
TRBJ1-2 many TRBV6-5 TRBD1 CASSYRDRGSYGYTF TGTGCCAGCAGTTACCGGGACAGGGGGTCCTATGGCTACACCTTC
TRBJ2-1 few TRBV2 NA CASSPLDNEQFF TGTGCCAGCAGTCCTTTAGACAATGAGCAGTTCTTC
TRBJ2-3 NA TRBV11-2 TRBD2 CASSPQASGTLTDTQYF TGTGCCAGCAGCCCTCAGGCAAGCGGGACCCTCACAGATACGCAGTATTTT
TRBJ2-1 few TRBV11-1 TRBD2 CASSLELWREGNEQFF TGTGCCAGCAGCTTAGAGTTGTGGCGGGAGGGCAATGAGCAGTTCTTC
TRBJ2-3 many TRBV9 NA CASSPSSLRGSTDTQYF TGTGCCAGCAGTCCATCCTCCCTGCGGGGAAGCACAGATACGCAGTATTTT
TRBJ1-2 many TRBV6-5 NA CASREGRHGYTF TGTGCCAGCCGTGAGGGCAGACATGGCTACACCTTC
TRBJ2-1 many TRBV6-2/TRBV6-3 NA CASRRLNSYNEQFF TGTGCCAGCAGAAGACTGAATTCCTACAATGAGCAGTTCTTC
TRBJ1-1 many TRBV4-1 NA CASSQDPKRSGPEAFF TGCGCCAGCAGCCAAGACCCTAAGCGATCTGGCCCTGAAGCTTTCTTT
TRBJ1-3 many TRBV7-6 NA CASSFGGAGGNTIYF TGTGCCAGCAGCTTCGGGGGGGCCGGAGGAAACACCATATATTTT
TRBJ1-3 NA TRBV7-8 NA CASSYRVSGNTIYF TGTGCCAGCAGCTACAGGGTCTCTGGAAACACCATATATTTT
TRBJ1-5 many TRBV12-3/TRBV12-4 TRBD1 CASSGQGASNQPQHF TGTGCCAGCAGTGGACAGGGGGCGAGCAATCAGCCCCAGCATTTT
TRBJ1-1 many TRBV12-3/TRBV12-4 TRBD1 CASHWGTVRTEAFF TGTGCCAGCCACTGGGGGACAGTGCGCACTGAAGCTTTCTTT
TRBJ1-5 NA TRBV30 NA CAWSVQDGQPQHF TGTGCCTGGAGTGTACAGGACGGACAGCCCCAGCATTTT
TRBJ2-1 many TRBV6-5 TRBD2 CASSYSMGTSGRNEQFF TGTGCCAGCAGTTACTCGATGGGGACTAGCGGGAGAAATGAGCAGTTCTTC
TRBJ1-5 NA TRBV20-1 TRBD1 CSAPGGVTGQPQHF TGCAGTGCCCCAGGGGGGGTGACGGGTCAGCCCCAGCATTTT
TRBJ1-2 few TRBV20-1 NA CSASSSAQGGPGYTF TGCAGTGCTAGTTCCAGCGCTCAAGGGGGACCTGGCTACACCTTC
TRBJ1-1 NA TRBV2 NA CASSKGAMNTEAFF TGTGCCAGCAGTAAAGGCGCCATGAACACTGAAGCTTTCTTT
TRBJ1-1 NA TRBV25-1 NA CASSVRIGGGGVTEAFF TGTGCCAGCAGTGTCAGAATAGGAGGGGGAGGAGTCACTGAAGCTTTCTTT
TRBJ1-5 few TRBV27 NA CASSFLADQPQHF TGTGCCAGCAGTTTTTTGGCTGATCAGCCCCAGCATTTT
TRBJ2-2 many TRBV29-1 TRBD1 CSGRDRPNTGELFF TGCAGCGGACGGGACAGACCGAACACCGGGGAGCTGTTTTTT
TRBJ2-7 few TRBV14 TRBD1 CASSQPGQGPSRGEQYF TGTGCCAGCAGCCAACCGGGACAGGGGCCCTCTAGGGGAGAGCAGTACTTC
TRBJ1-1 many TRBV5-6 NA CASSLDPVGQWNTEAFF TGTGCCAGCAGCTTGGACCCCGTAGGGCAATGGAACACTGAAGCTTTCTTT
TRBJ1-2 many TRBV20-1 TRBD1 CSARDRDRGFNYGYTF TGCAGTGCTAGAGATAGAGACAGGGGGTTCAACTATGGCTACACCTTC
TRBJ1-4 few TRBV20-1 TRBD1 CSAKTGQDEKLFF TGCAGTGCTAAGACAGGGCAGGATGAAAAACTGTTTTTT
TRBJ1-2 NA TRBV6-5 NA CASSYEGYGGYTF TGTGCCAGCAGTTACGAAGGGTACGGTGGCTACACCTTC
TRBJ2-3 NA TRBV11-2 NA CASSLDLGGGTDTQYF TGTGCCAGCAGCTTAGATCTTGGCGGCGGCACAGATACGCAGTATTTT
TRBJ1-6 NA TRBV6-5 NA CASSYVNSPLHF TGTGCCAGCAGTTACGTGAATTCACCCCTCCACTTT